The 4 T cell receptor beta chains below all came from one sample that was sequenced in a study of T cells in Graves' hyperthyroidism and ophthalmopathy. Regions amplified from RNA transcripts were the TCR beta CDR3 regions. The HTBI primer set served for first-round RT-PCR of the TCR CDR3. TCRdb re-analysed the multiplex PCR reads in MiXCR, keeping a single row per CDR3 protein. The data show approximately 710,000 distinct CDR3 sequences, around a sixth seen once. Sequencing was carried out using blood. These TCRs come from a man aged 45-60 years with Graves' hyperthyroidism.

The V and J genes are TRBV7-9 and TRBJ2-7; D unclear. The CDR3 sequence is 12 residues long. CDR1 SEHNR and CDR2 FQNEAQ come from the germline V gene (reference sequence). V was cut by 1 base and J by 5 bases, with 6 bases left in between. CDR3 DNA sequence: TGTGCCAGCAGCTTAGGGAACCACGAGCAGTACTTC. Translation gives CASSLGNHEQYF.

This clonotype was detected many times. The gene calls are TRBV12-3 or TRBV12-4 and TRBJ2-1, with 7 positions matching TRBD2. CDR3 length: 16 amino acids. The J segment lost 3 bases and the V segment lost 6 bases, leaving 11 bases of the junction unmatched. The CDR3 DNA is TGTGCCAGCAGCCCCGATTGGGGAGGGTACTACAATGAGCAGTTCTTC. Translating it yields CASSPDWGGYYNEQFF.

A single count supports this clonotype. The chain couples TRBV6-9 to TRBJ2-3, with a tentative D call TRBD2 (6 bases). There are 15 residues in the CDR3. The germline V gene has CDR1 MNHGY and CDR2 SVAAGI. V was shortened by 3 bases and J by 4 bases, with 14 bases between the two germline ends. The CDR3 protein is CASSYFLATADTQYF. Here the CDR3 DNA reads TGTGCCAGCAGTTACTTTCTAGCGACCGCAGATACGCAGTATTTT.

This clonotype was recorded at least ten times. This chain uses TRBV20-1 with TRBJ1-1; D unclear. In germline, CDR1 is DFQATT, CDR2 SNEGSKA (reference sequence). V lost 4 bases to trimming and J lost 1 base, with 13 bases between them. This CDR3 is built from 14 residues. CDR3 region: CSAMRTLGNTEAFF. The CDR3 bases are TGCAGTGCTATGCGAACCTTGGGGAACACTGAAGCTTTCTTT.